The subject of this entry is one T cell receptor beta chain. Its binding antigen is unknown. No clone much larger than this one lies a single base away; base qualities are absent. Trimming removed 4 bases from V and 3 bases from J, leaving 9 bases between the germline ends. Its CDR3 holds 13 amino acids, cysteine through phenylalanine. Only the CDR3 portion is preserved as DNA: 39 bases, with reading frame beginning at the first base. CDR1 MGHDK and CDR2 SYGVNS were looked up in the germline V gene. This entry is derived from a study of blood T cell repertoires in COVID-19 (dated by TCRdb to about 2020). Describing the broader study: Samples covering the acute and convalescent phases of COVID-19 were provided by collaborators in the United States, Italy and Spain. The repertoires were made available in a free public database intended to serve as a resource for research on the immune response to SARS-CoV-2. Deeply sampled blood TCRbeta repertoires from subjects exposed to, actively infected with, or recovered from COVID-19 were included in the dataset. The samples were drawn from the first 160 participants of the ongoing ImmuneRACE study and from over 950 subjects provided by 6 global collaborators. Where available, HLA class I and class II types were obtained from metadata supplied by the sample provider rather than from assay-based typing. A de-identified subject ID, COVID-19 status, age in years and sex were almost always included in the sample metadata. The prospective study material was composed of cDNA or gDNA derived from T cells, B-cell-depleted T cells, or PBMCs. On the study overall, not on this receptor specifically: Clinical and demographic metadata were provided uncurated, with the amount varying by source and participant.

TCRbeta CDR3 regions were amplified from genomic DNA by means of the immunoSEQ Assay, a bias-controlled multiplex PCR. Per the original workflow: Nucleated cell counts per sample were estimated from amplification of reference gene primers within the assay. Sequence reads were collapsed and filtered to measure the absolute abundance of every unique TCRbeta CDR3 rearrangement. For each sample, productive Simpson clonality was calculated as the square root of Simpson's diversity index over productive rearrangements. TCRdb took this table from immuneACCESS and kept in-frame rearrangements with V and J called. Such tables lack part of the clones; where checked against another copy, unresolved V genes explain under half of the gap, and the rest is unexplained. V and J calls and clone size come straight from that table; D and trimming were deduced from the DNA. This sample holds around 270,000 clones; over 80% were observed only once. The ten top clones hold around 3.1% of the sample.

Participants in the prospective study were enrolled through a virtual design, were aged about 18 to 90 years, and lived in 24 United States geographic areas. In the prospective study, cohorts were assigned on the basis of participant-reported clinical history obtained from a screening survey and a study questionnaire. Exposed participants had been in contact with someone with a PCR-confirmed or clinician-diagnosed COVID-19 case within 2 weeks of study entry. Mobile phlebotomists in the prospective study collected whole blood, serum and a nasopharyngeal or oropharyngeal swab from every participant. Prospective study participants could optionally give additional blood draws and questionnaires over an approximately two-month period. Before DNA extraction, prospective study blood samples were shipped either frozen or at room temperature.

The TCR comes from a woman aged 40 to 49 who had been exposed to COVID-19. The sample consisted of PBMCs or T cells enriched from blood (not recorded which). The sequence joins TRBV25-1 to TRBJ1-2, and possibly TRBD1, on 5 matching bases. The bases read TGTGCCAGCAGTGGTGGGGGGTACTATGGCTACACCTTC. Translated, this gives CASSGGGYYGYTF.